These 2 T cell receptor beta chains share one sample of origin, sequenced in a study of cytomegalovirus exposure and HLA in healthy donors. Amplification used 60 Vbeta primers and 13 Jbeta primers. Here immunoSEQ multiplex PCR was the method, and the copy in TCRdb shows in-frame clones only, minus some. This repertoire shows around 150,000 clones, 80% to 90% found once; its top ten account for approximately 8.5%. Sequencing was performed on PBMCs. These receptors all stem from a man aged 18-30 years in good health and CMV-seropositive.

The chain uses TRBV27 and TRBJ2-7; a weak D match, TRBD1 (6 bases). With 4 bases removed from V and 2 bases from J, the gap between germline ends came to 12 bases. Germline V gene lookup returns CDR1 MNHEY and CDR2 SMNVEV (reference sequence). The CDR3 is 14 residues long. The CDR3 DNA reads TGTGCCAGCAGTTCATACAGGGTCGCCTACGAGCAGTACTTC. This encodes CASSSYRVAYEQYF.

The chain links TRBV10-3 to TRBJ2-3; D is possibly TRBD1 (5 bases). Trimming pared 8 bases from V and 2 bases from J, leaving 8 bases between. This CDR3 comprises 12 residues. The germline CDR1 and CDR2 sequences are ENHRY and SYGVKD. Here the CDR3 reads CAIGAATDTQYF. The CDR3 bases are TGTGCCATCGGGGCGGCCACAGATACGCAGTATTTT.